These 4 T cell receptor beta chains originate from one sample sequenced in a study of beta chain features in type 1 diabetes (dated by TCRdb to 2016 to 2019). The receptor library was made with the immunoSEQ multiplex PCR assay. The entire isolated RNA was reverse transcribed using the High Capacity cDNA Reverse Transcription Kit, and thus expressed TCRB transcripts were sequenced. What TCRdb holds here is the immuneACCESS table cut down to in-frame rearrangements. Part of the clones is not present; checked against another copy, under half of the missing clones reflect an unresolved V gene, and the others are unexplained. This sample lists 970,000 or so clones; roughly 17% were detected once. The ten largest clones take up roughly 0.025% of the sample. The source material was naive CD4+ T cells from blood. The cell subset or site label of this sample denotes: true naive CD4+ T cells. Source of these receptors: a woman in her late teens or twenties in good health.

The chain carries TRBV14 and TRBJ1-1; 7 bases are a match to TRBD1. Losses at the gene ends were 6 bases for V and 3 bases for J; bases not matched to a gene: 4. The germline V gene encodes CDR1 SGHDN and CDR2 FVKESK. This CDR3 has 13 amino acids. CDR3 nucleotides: TGTGCCAGCAGTAGACAGGGTGACACTGAAGCTTTCTTT. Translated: CASSRQGDTEAFF.

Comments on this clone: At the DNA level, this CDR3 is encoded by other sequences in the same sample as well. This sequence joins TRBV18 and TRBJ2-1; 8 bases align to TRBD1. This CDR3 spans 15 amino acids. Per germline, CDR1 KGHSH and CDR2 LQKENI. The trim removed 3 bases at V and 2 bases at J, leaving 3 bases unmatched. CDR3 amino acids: CASSPGTGTYNEQFF. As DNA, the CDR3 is TGTGCCAGCTCACCGGGGACAGGCACCTACAATGAGCAGTTCTTC.

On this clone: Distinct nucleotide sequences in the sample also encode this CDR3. The CDR3 DNA sequence: TGTGCCAGCAGGGATGGGACGAATTACGAGCAGTACTTC. Translation: CASRDGTNYEQYF. This chain joins TRBV28 and TRBJ2-7; either TRBD1 or TRBD2 may fit D (5 bases each). CDR3 length: 13 residues. From germline, CDR1 is MDHEN and CDR2 SYDVKM. Trimming cost V 6 bases and J 4 bases, with 13 bases left between them.

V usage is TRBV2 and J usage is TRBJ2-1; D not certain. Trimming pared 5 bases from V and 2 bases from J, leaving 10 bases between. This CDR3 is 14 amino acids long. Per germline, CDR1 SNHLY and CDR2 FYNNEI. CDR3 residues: CASSKGPAYNEQFF. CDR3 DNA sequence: TGTGCCAGCAGTAAAGGGCCGGCCTACAATGAGCAGTTCTTC.